This T cell receptor beta chain emerged from a study of blood T cell repertoires in COVID-19. Study information: Specimens from acute and convalescent COVID-19 originated in the United States, Italy and Spain. Sample material is recorded as cDNA or gDNA derived from T cells, B-cell-depleted T cells, or PBMCs.

The CDR3 loop spans 15 amino acids. Trimming removed 3 bases from V and 9 bases from J, with 19 bases in between. CDR1 is SGDLS, CDR2 YYNGEE, per germline. In the source study's methods: Estimates of nucleated cell counts were drawn from the amplification of reference gene primers. The assay was immunoSEQ multiplex PCR, and TCRdb's table has in-frame clones only and misses some. That table supplies the V and J calls and clone size; D and trimming were determined from the DNA. The sample shows about 190,000 clones, under 90% of them seen only once. Sequencing was done on a sample of peripheral blood. The sequence came from a woman aged 80 or over with active or convalescent COVID-19. This chain joins TRBV9 and TRBJ2-1, with a tentative D call TRBD1 (6 bases). The CDR3 region is CASSGAGTLVREQFF. CDR3 nucleotides: TGTGCCAGCAGCGGCGCCGGGACATTAGTACGTGAGCAGTTCTTC.